The rows below give T cell receptor beta chains drawn from one sample of a study of multiple sclerosis patients with progressive multifocal leukoencephalopathy. Profiling relied on immunoSEQ multiplex PCR, and the TCRdb table lists in-frame clones only, not all of them. The table includes under 30,000 clones, almost 90% detected once. Here the sequenced sample was PBMCs, taken from a patient treated with natalizumab. The receptors were sampled from a human donor with multiple sclerosis. CDR3s include the opening cysteine and the closing phenylalanine or tryptophan. A D gene is named only where the DNA matches it firmly. Where a row states a size, it is once, few, many or the class of an expanded clone; other rows omit it.

TRBV6-4	TRBJ2-6	.	.	TGTGCCAGCAGCGGGGGACCTGGGGCCAACGTCCTGACTTTC	CASSGGPGANVLTF
TRBV19	TRBJ1-2	.	.	TGTGCCAGTAGTACGGCGGGCGCCGTCTACACCTTC	CASSTAGAVYTF
TRBV28	TRBJ2-3	.	TRBD2	TGTGCCAGCAGTCCATCTAGCGGGGGCCCAGATACGCAGTATTTT	CASSPSSGGPDTQYF
TRBV5-4	TRBJ2-4	.	TRBD1	TGTGCCAGCAGCTCCCGGGACAGCTCTAGCATTCAGTACTTC	CASSSRDSSSIQYF
TRBV4-1	TRBJ1-1	.	TRBD1	TGCGCCAGCAGCCAAGGACAGGGGGGGACTGAAGCTTTCTTT	CASSQGQGGTEAFF
TRBV4-1	TRBJ1-1	.	.	TGCGCCAGCAGCCCCGGGGCGGGGCCCACTGAAGCTTTCTTT	CASSPGAGPTEAFF
TRBV7-6	TRBJ1-4	.	.	TGTGCCAGCAGCTTACGGAGGACAACAACTAATGAAAAACTGTTTTTT	CASSLRRTTTNEKLFF
TRBV6-1	TRBJ1-1	.	.	TGTGCCAGCAGTGTTCAGGTGAACACTGAAGCTTTCTTT	CASSVQVNTEAFF
TRBV5-1	TRBJ2-7	.	TRBD1	TGCGCCAGCAGCGCCCCACAGGGGTACGAGCAGTACTTC	CASSAPQGYEQYF
TRBV18	TRBJ1-1	.	.	TGTGCCAGCTCACCACCGATGAACACTGAAGCTTTCTTT	CASSPPMNTEAFF
TRBV4-1	TRBJ2-4	.	TRBD2	TGCGCCAGCAGCCAAGAAGGGACTAGCGGGAAAAACAAAAACATTCAGTACTTC	CASSQEGTSGKNKNIQYF
TRBV25-1	TRBJ1-6	.	TRBD1	TGTGCCAGCAGTGAACCTGGGACAGGGAGGTTGACCCTCCACTTT	CASSEPGTGRLTLHF
TRBV5-5	TRBJ1-4	once	.	TGTGCCAGCAGCTTACCGGGCGCTGAAAAACTGTTTTTT	CASSLPGAEKLFF
TRBV29-1	TRBJ2-1	.	.	TGCAGCGTTGAGGGGTCAGGTCAGGCGGGTGAGCAGTTCTTC	CSVEGSGQAGEQFF
TRBV2	TRBJ2-5	.	.	TGTGCCAGCAGTGAATTTGGGCCCAGCCGAAAGACCCAGTACTTC	CASSEFGPSRKTQYF
TRBV27	TRBJ1-1	.	.	TGTGCCAGCAGTGGCTATGGGGGGCCGAACACTGAAGCTTTCTTT	CASSGYGGPNTEAFF
TRBV19	TRBJ2-2	once	TRBD2	TGTGCCAGTAGTAAGGGGGGACTAGTAAACACCGGGGAGCTGTTTTTT	CASSKGGLVNTGELFF
TRBV14	TRBJ1-5	.	.	TGTGCCAGCAGCCAAGATGGATATCAGCCCCAGCATTTT	CASSQDGYQPQHF
TRBV9	TRBJ1-3	.	.	TGTGCCAGCAGCGCGGAAGGGGTTAAGGGAGACACCATATATTTT	CASSAEGVKGDTIYF
TRBV19	TRBJ1-2	few	.	TGTGCCAGTAGTATGAAGCAGGGCAACTATGGCTACACCTTC	CASSMKQGNYGYTF
TRBV28	TRBJ2-4	.	TRBD2	TGTGCCAGCCATAGCGGGGGGGCCAAAAACATTCAGTACTTC	CASHSGGAKNIQYF
TRBV7-2	TRBJ2-7	.	TRBD1	TGTGCCAGCAGCCCACACCGGGACAGGATAAGAGGGGGCTACGAGCAGTACTTC	CASSPHRDRIRGGYEQYF
TRBV10-3	TRBJ1-2	.	.	TGTGCCATCAGTGAGTCTCGTGGGGGTGGCCGGGGCTACACCTTC	CAISESRGGGRGYTF
TRBV19	TRBJ1-3	few	.	TGTGCCAGTAGTTTCCGACATCCCGGAAACACCATATATTTT	CASSFRHPGNTIYF
TRBV2	TRBJ1-5	.	TRBD1	TGTGCCAGCAGCAGTGGGGGGGGACAGGGAAGGTTTTGGAGCAATCAGCCCCAGCATTTT	CASSSGGGQGRFWSNQPQHF
TRBV27	TRBJ1-2	.	.	TGTGCCAGTGGGACGGTTTTCTATGGCTACACCTTC	CASGTVFYGYTF
TRBV6-5	TRBJ2-1	few	.	TGTGCCAGCAGCCCAGGGTTATCGGTTTACAATGAGCAGTTCTTC	CASSPGLSVYNEQFF
TRBV7-3	TRBJ1-1	once	.	TGTGCCAGCAGCGCGTATCTCGCTGAAGCTTTCTTT	CASSAYLAEAFF
TRBV4-2	TRBJ1-2	.	.	TGTGCCAGCAGCCGAACCACCGGGTCCTCACCGGGCGGCTACACCTTC	CASSRTTGSSPGGYTF